The 5 T cell receptor beta chains given below trace back to one sample, sequenced in a study of blood T cell repertoires in COVID-19. Sequenced by immunoSEQ multiplex PCR; TCRdb stores in-frame clones only, minus some. The top ten clones hold over 4% of a sample with 250,000 or so clones, about 87% of them seen once. The specimen was PBMCs or T cells enriched from blood (not recorded which). The receptors originated from a woman aged 25 to 45 with acute COVID-19.

The chain couples TRBV4-1 to TRBJ2-7; 10 nucleotides line up with TRBD2. From germline, CDR1 is MGHRA and CDR2 YSYEKL. V lost 9 bases, J lost 2 bases, and 4 bases stayed unmatched. The CDR3 length is 13 residues. CDR3 amino acids: CARTSGFTYEQYF. The CDR3, as DNA: TGCGCCAGGACTAGCGGGTTTACCTACGAGCAGTACTTC.

As DNA, the CDR3 is TGTGCCAGCTCCCCGCGGCTAGCGGGGTCCGAGGGCAATGAGCAGTTCTTC. Translation gives CASSPRLAGSEGNEQFF. The V and J genes are TRBV18 and TRBJ2-1; 9 nucleotides agree with TRBD2. The CDR3 contains 17 residues. V lost 6 bases to trimming and J lost 6 bases; unmatched junction nucleotides: 15. Germline lookup yields CDR1 KGHSH and CDR2 LQKENI.

This chain joins TRBV19 and TRBJ2-7; D unclear. Germline V gene sequence: CDR1 LNHDA, CDR2 SQIVND (reference sequence). Trimming pared 5 bases from V and 3 bases from J, leaving 11 bases between. The CDR3 sequence is 13 residues long. This chain's CDR3 is CASSGQAGYEQYF. In DNA form, the CDR3 reads TGTGCCAGTAGTGGCCAGGCTGGCTACGAGCAGTACTTC.

The chain joins TRBV28 to TRBJ1-2; no reliable D call. CDR3 size: 13 residues. Germline-derived CDR1 and CDR2 are MDHEN and SYDVKM. The germline V and J ends were trimmed by 4 bases and 3 bases, with 9 bases remaining between them. Here the CDR3 reads CASSSSPYYGYTF. The CDR3 coding sequence is TGTGCCAGCAGTTCTAGCCCCTACTATGGCTACACCTTC.

The V gene is TRBV5-1, the J gene TRBJ2-1; the D is unclear. V was shortened by 0 bases and J by 8 bases, with 9 bases between the two germline ends. The CDR3 totals 13 residues. Germline V CDR1 and CDR2: SGHRS, YFSETQ. The CDR3 sequence is CASSLAIIDEQFF. CDR3 bases: TGCGCCAGCAGCTTGGCCATTATAGATGAGCAGTTCTTC.